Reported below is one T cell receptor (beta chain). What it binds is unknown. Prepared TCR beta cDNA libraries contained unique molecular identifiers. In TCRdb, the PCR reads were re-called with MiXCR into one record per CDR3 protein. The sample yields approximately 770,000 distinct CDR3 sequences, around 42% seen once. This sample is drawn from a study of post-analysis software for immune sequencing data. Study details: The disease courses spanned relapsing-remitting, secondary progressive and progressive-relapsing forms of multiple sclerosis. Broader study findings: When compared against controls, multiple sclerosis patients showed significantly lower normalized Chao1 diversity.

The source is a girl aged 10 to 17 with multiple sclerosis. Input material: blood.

CDR3 nucleotide sequence: TGCGCCAGCAGAGTAGCGGGAGTAGAGACCCAGTACTTC. Translated: CASRVAGVETQYF. This chain joins TRBV10-2 and TRBJ2-5, with 9 positions matching TRBD2. After removal of 6 bases from V and 4 bases from J, the junction contained 3 bases not matched to a gene. Germline values: CDR1 WSHSY, CDR2 SAAADI. This CDR3 comprises 13 residues.